This TCR beta chain was recorded in a study of shared clonotypes between healthy human individuals. TCRdb keeps only in-frame clones here, not all; method: immunoSEQ multiplex PCR. The table has over a million clones, around 78% seen once. Germline V gives CDR1 SGHRS, CDR2 YFSETQ. The CDR3 covers 15 residues. Trimming took 6 bases from V and 2 from J, leaving 17 bases between them. This clonotype was sampled from a man younger than 35 in good health. Some clones in this sample may be carry-over from other donors' samples. The J gene is TRBJ1-1, the V gene TRBV5-1; unclear D gene. The sample was memory CD4+ T cells from PBMCs. This sample's subset: CD45RA-negative fraction. CDR3: CASTPLAGSNTEAFF. In DNA, the CDR3 is TGCGCCAGCACCCCCCTGGCGGGCAGCAACACTGAAGCTTTCTTT.